The next 21 T cell receptor beta chains were all read from a single sample in a study of regulatory T cells in long-lasting Graves disease. Time point of the sample: persistent/refractory GD, antithyroid drugs over 5 years with positive TRAb. From PBMCs, RNA was extracted and then used to make the TCR library. Arm-PCR of CDR3 regions and iRepertoire HTBI primers were the basis on which TCR beta libraries were built. TCRdb re-derived calls from the multiplex PCR reads in MiXCR, one entry per CDR3 protein. The sample holds 400,000 to 500,000 distinct CDR3 sequences, around 21% seen once. The source material was peripheral blood mononuclear cells (PBMCs), sampled when the disease was refractory, from a patient treated with antithyroid drugs. These receptors all stem from a female donor with Graves disease.

This sequence joins TRBV27 and TRBJ2-6; D call uncertain. Trimming pared 8 bases from V and 1 base from J, leaving 9 bases between. Germline-derived CDR1 and CDR2 are MNHEY and SMNVEV (reference sequence). The CDR3 has 14 amino acids. Here the CDR3 reads CASPGGSGANVLTF. The CDR3 DNA reads as TGTGCCAGCCCGGGTGGGTCTGGGGCCAACGTCCTGACTTTC.

This chain connects TRBV5-1 to TRBJ2-5; tentatively, D is TRBD2 (6 bases). Trimming pared 3 bases from V and 5 bases from J, leaving 14 bases between. Germline assignment: CDR1 SGHRS and CDR2 YFSETQ. The CDR3 covers 14 residues. CDR3 sequence (DNA): TGCGCCAGCAGCTCCCTCGGGGGAGGCGAGACCCAGTACTTC. Translated, it gives CASSSLGGGETQYF. Based on the CDR3 plus reference TRBV5-1 and TRBJ2-5, the full variable domain is KAGVTQTPRYLIKTRGQQVTLSCSPISGHRSVSWYQQTPGQGLQFLFEYFSETQRNKGNFPGRFSGRQFSNSRSEMNVSTLELGDSALYLCASSSLGGGETQYFGPGTRLLVL.

V usage is TRBV5-1 and J usage is TRBJ2-2; TRBD1 matches at 7 bases. Looked up from germline, CDR1 is SGHRS and CDR2 is YFSETQ. V trimming: 2 bases; J trimming: 7 bases; junction bases outside the gene matches: 2. This CDR3 comprises 13 residues. The CDR3 spells CASSFGTVGELFF. The CDR3, as DNA: TGCGCCAGCAGCTTCGGGACAGTCGGGGAGCTGTTTTTT.

This clonotype has at least ten counts. The CDR3 DNA reads TGTGCCAGCAGTTCAGGGGAAGGGACTGAAGCTTTCTTT. Protein: CASSSGEGTEAFF. The rearrangement joins TRBV12-3 or TRBV12-4 to TRBJ1-1; TRBD1 might be the D (6 bases). The V gene lost 4 bases and the J gene lost 5 bases, with 11 bases spanning the gap. This CDR3 spans 13 amino acids.

In its sample, this clonotype was seen a few times. CDR3 in amino acids: CASTFRGVYGYTF. The CDR3 bases are TGTGCCAGCACTTTTAGAGGAGTCTATGGCTACACCTTC. This rearrangement joins TRBV12-3 or TRBV12-4 to TRBJ1-2; D gene unclear. The CDR3 is 13 amino acids. Trimming took off 7 bases at V and 4 bases at J, with 13 bases between the two ends.

This clonotype was counted many times. The chain couples TRBV11-3 to TRBJ2-7; D may be TRBD2 (5 bases). Germline V gene lookup returns CDR1 SGHNT and CDR2 YENEEA. Trimming pared 0 bases from V and 3 bases from J, leaving 9 bases between. This CDR3 spans 14 amino acids. The CDR3 DNA reads TGTGCCAGCAGCTTAGAGAACGGAGGCTACGAGCAGTACTTC. Translation gives CASSLENGGYEQYF.

This clonotype was counted between two and nine times. The gene calls are TRBV27 and TRBJ1-1; D unresolved. The V end lost 5 bases, the J end lost 4 bases, and 14 bases lay between the germline ends. CDR1 MNHEY and CDR2 SMNVEV come from the germline V gene (reference sequence). The CDR3 contains 14 residues. The CDR3 is CASSPGPVSTEAFF. The CDR3 region has the DNA TGTGCCAGCAGTCCCGGGCCAGTGAGCACTGAAGCTTTCTTT.

This clonotype was recorded at least ten times. The genes are TRBV27 and TRBJ1-2; 7 bases are a match to TRBD1. The CDR3 is made up of 14 amino acids. Per the germline V gene, CDR1 is MNHEY and CDR2 is SMNVEV (reference sequence). The V gene end was trimmed by 6 bases and the J gene end by 6 bases; junction bases not matched to a gene: 10. The CDR3 region is CASSWDSRQDGYTF. CDR3 DNA: TGTGCCAGCAGCTGGGACAGTAGACAGGATGGCTACACCTTC.

The J gene is TRBJ1-1, the V gene TRBV4-1; D is perhaps TRBD1 (5 bases). Trimming left V 5 bases short and J 6 bases short, with 13 bases between. Germline V gene data show CDR1 as MGHRA and CDR2 as YSYEKL. The CDR3 runs to 13 residues. The CDR3 DNA reads as TGCGCCAGCAGCTATGGAGGGGTTTCTGAAGCTTTCTTT. It is translated as CASSYGGVSEAFF.

This clonotype showed up just a few times. This sequence may be a read error, since a much larger clone differs from it by one base. The gene calls are TRBV28 and TRBJ1-2; D not certain. V was clipped by 8 bases and J by 5 bases, with 15 bases between them. This CDR3 spans 13 amino acids. Germline V gene sequence: CDR1 MDHEN, CDR2 SYDVKM. CDR3 residues: CASFLQSGYGYTF. CDR3 nucleotide sequence: TGTGCCAGCTTTTTACAGTCAGGTTATGGCTACACCTTC.

This clonotype was seen many times. This chain links TRBV28 with TRBJ2-5, with D possibly TRBD2 on 6 matching bases. V was cut by 7 bases and J by 1 base, with 16 bases left in between. CDR3 size: 15 residues. Germline assignment: CDR1 MDHEN and CDR2 SYDVKM. The DNA of the CDR3 is TGTGCCAGCATCCCGCAGGGACTTATCCAAGAGACCCAGTACTTC. Its translation: CASIPQGLIQETQYF.

V is TRBV6-2 or TRBV6-3 and J is TRBJ1-1; D not resolved. This CDR3 contains 16 residues. With 6 bases removed from V and 5 bases from J, the gap between germline ends came to 22 bases. Germline V gene data show CDR1 as MNHEY and CDR2 as SVGEGT. CDR3: CASRKTAIAGRTEAFF. The CDR3 DNA reads as TGTGCCAGCAGAAAAACTGCTATCGCCGGGCGGACTGAAGCTTTCTTT.

This chain connects TRBV5-1 to TRBJ2-5; D is unresolved. From germline, CDR1 is SGHRS and CDR2 YFSETQ. CDR3 length equals 13 residues. The V end was cut by 2 bases, the J end by 4 bases, with 9 bases between. The CDR3: CASSLSNGETQYF. The CDR3, as DNA: TGCGCCAGCAGCTTATCAAACGGAGAGACCCAGTACTTC. The whole variable domain, filled in from reference TRBV5-1 and TRBJ2-5, reads KAGVTQTPRYLIKTRGQQVTLSCSPISGHRSVSWYQQTPGQGLQFLFEYFSETQRNKGNFPGRFSGRQFSNSRSEMNVSTLELGDSALYLCASSLSNGETQYFGPGTRLLVL.

Details on this clonotype: A much more abundant neighbour one base away suggests this may be a read error. The chain carries TRBV27 and TRBJ2-5, with 7 bases lining up with TRBD2. This CDR3 spans 18 amino acids. Germline assignment: CDR1 MNHEY and CDR2 SMNVEV (reference sequence). CDR3 DNA: TGTGCCAGCAGTTTATATCCCTCGGGCGGGAGTGGTTGGGAGCCCCAGTGCTTC. Translated: CASSLYPSGGSGWEPQCF.

The chain couples TRBV20-1 to TRBJ2-5; perhaps TRBD1 as D (5 bases). The CDR3 loop spans 13 amino acids. Deletions cut 5 bases from V and 2 bases from J, with 12 bases between. Germline CDR1 reads DFQATT; CDR2 reads SNEGSKA (reference sequence). CDR3 sequence reads: CSAPKGVQETQYF. CDR3 DNA: TGCAGTGCTCCCAAAGGGGTTCAAGAGACCCAGTACTTC.

The V call is TRBV9, the J call TRBJ1-5, with TRBD1 as a possible D gene (5 bases). The V gene's germline CDR1 is SGDLS and CDR2 YYNGEE. The CDR3 has 15 amino acids. V was cut by 2 bases and J by 5 bases, with 14 bases left in between. DNA for the CDR3: TGTGCCAGCAGCGTGGGGCAATCTCCTCATCAGCCCCAGCATTTT. This gives the protein CASSVGQSPHQPQHF. The whole variable domain, remainder taken from reference TRBV9 and TRBJ1-5, is DSGVTQTPKHLITATGQRVTLRCSPRSGDLSVYWYQQSLDQGLQFLIQYYNGEERAKGNILERFSAQQFPDLHSELNLSSLELGDSALYFCASSVGQSPHQPQHFGDGTRLSIL.

In its sample, this clonotype was seen a few times. The rearrangement uses TRBV3-1 and TRBJ2-7; 14 bases match TRBD2. CDR1 and CDR2 (germline): LGHDT, YNNKEL (reference sequence). The V segment lost 1 base and the J segment 5 bases; nucleotides outside the gene matches: 4. The CDR3 spans 16 residues. The CDR3 spells CASSQGLAGGYHEQYF. CDR3 nucleotides: TGTGCCAGCAGCCAAGGACTAGCGGGAGGGTATCACGAGCAGTACTTC.

In this sample, this clonotype turned up once. A much larger clone sits a single nucleotide away, making a read error possible. The chain employs TRBV12-3 or TRBV12-4 and TRBJ2-5, with 13 bases aligning to TRBD2. CDR3 length: 16 residues. J lost 9 bases, V lost 3 bases, and 10 bases had no gene match. CDR3 sequence (DNA): TGTGCCAGCAGTTTCGGGACTAGCGGGATGGGGGAGGCCCAGTACTTC. Residues: CASSFGTSGMGEAQYF.

This clonotype appeared many times. For the CDR3, the DNA is TGTGCCAGCAGCCGCACAGTAGGCACCGGGGAGCTGTTTTTT. This encodes CASSRTVGTGELFF. The genes are TRBV7-3 and TRBJ2-2, with D unclear. The CDR3 length is 14 residues. The germline CDR1 and CDR2 sequences are SGHTA and FQGTGA. Trimming took 5 bases from V and 4 from J, leaving 11 bases between them.

This clonotype was observed many times. This chain joins TRBV6-5 and TRBJ1-1; D may be TRBD1 (5 bases). Germline lookup yields CDR1 MNHEY and CDR2 SVGAGI. CDR3 length equals 14 residues. Trimming took off 0 bases at V and 4 bases at J, with 9 bases between the two ends. CDR3 region: CASSYSRQGTEAFF. For the CDR3, the DNA is TGTGCCAGCAGTTACTCGAGGCAGGGCACTGAAGCTTTCTTT.

This clonotype was observed at least ten times. The J gene is TRBJ2-2, the V gene TRBV12-3 or TRBV12-4; D perhaps matches TRBD2 (6 bases). Trimming left V 2 bases short and J 7 bases short, with 11 bases between. CDR3 size: 14 residues. CDR3 protein: CASSLMGLDGELFF. CDR3 nucleotide sequence: TGTGCCAGCAGTTTAATGGGACTTGACGGGGAGCTGTTTTTT.